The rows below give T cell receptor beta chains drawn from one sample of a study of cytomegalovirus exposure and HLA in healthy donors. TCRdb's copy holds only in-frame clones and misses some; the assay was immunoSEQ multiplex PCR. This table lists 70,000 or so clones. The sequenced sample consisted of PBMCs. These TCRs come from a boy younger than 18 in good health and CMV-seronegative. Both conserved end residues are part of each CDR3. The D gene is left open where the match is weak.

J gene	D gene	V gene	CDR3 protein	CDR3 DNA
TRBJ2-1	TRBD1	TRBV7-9	CASSWGGQGNEQFF	TGTGCCAGCAGCTGGGGGGGACAGGGCAATGAGCAGTTCTTC
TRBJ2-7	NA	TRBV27	CASSFGSGASYEQYF	TGTGCCAGCAGTTTCGGGTCGGGAGCATCCTACGAGCAGTACTTC
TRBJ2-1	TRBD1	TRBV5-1	CASSSPGRTGRDEQFF	TGCGCCAGCAGCTCACCGGGGAGGACAGGGCGGGATGAGCAGTTCTTC
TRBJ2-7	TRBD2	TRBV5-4	CASSSSSGLYEQYF	TGTGCCAGCAGCTCCTCTAGCGGGCTTTACGAGCAGTACTTC
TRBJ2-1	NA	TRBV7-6	CASSLEVAQWGEQFF	TGTGCCAGCAGCTTAGAGGTAGCGCAGTGGGGTGAGCAGTTCTTC
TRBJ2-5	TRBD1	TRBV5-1	CASSLTGGQGAEETQYF	TGCGCCAGCAGCTTAACAGGAGGACAGGGGGCCGAAGAGACCCAGTACTTC
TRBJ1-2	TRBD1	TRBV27	CASRDRTLANYGYTF	TGTGCCAGCAGGGACAGGACACTAGCTAACTATGGCTACACCTTC
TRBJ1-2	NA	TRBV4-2	CASSQDLDKYYGYTF	TGTGCCAGCAGCCAAGATTTGGACAAATACTATGGCTACACCTTC
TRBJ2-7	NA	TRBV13	CASSERTLTSYEQYF	TGTGCCAGCAGCGAACGGACTCTGACTTCCTACGAGCAGTACTTC
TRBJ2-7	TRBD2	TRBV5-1	CASSLWRGAASYEQYF	TGCGCCAGCAGCTTGTGGCGGGGGGCCGCCTCCTACGAGCAGTACTTC
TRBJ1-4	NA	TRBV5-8	CASSLALDRPNEKLFF	TGTGCCAGCAGCTTGGCTTTAGACAGGCCTAATGAAAAACTGTTTTTT
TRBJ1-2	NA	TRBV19	CASRQDNAGPNYGYTF	TGTGCCAGCAGACAGGACAACGCAGGACCTAACTATGGCTACACCTTC
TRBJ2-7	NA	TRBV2	CASSEWANAYEQYF	TGTGCCAGCAGTGAATGGGCGAACGCCTACGAGCAGTACTTC
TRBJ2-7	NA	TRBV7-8	CASSPRLVSYEQYF	TGTGCCAGCAGCCCCCGACTAGTTTCCTACGAGCAGTACTTC
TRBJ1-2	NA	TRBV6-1	CASSVSNYGYTF	TGTGCCAGCAGTGTATCTAACTATGGCTACACCTTC
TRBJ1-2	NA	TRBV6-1	CASGDRGYGYTF	TGTGCCAGCGGGGATCGGGGCTATGGCTACACCTTC
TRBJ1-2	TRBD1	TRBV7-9	CANSQDWTGLTYGYTF	TGTGCCAACAGCCAAGATTGGACAGGACTAACCTATGGCTACACCTTC
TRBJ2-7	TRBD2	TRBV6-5	CASSLQRGGPHEQYF	TGTGCCAGCAGTCTCCAGCGGGGGGGCCCACACGAGCAGTACTTC
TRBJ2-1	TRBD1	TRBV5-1	CASSFMLPGQGHNEQFF	TGCGCCAGCAGCTTTATGCTCCCGGGACAGGGACACAATGAGCAGTTCTTC
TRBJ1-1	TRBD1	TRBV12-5	CASGGTETTEAFF	TGTGCTAGTGGGGGGACAGAGACCACTGAAGCTTTCTTT
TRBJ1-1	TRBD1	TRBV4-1	CASSQGDRATTEDFF	TGCGCCAGCAGCCAGGGGGACAGGGCGACCACTGAAGATTTCTTT
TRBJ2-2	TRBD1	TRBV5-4	CASSSRTGENTGELFF	TGTGCCAGCAGCTCGCGGACAGGGGAGAACACCGGGGAGCTGTTTTTT
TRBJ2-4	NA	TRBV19	CASSIEGGNQNIQYF	TGTGCCAGTAGTATAGAAGGAGGGAACCAAAACATTCAGTACTTC
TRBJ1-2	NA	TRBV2	CASSGDFGYTF	TGTGCCAGCAGTGGGGACTTTGGCTACACCTTC
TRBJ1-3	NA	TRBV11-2	CASSLGPAGPSGNTIYF	TGTGCCAGCAGCTTGGGCCCGGCAGGCCCGTCTGGAAACACCATATATTTT
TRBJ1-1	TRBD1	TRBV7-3	CASSPSTGGGTEAFF	TGTGCCAGCAGCCCGTCCACAGGGGGAGGCACTGAAGCTTTCTTT
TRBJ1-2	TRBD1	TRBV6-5	CASSYGRGQGYTF	TGTGCCAGCAGTTATGGTAGGGGGCAAGGCTACACCTTC
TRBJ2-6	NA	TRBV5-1	CASSLAGVSGANVLTF	TGCGCCAGCAGCTTGGCAGGGGTTTCCGGGGCCAACGTCCTGACTTTC
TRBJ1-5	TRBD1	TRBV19	CAGGGGTGFSRVNQPQHF	TGTGCCGGGGGAGGCGGGACAGGGTTTTCTAGGGTTAATCAGCCCCAGCATTTT
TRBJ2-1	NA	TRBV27	CASSLGGLLDNEQFF	TGTGCCAGCAGTTTAGGTGGACTACTTGACAATGAGCAGTTCTTC
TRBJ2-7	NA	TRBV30	CAWGRSSYEQYF	TGTGCCTGGGGGAGGAGCTCCTACGAGCAGTACTTC
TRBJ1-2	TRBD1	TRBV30	CAWRRTAGTVGGYTF	TGTGCCTGGAGAAGGACGGCCGGGACAGTGGGCGGCTACACCTTC
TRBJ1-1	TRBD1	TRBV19	CASSGWDRPNTEAFF	TGTGCCAGTAGTGGCTGGGACAGGCCGAACACTGAAGCTTTCTTT
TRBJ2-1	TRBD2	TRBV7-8	CASSLPLDSGGYNEQFF	TGTGCCAGCAGCTTACCCTTGGATAGCGGGGGATACAATGAGCAGTTCTTC
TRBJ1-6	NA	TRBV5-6	CASSLIMGSSNSPLHF	TGTGCCAGCAGCTTGATAATGGGGAGCTCCAATTCACCCCTCCACTTT
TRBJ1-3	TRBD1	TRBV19	CASSIDTGGENTIYF	TGTGCCAGTAGTATAGATACAGGGGGCGAAAACACCATATATTTT